A selection of T cell receptor beta chains follows, all from one sample in a study of cytomegalovirus exposure and HLA in healthy donors. Assay used: immunoSEQ multiplex PCR; TCRdb lists only in-frame clones, some missing. The sample holds about 93,000 clones; around four fifths are singletons and the top ten take 3.3%. Sequenced input: PBMCs. The receptors were sampled from a woman aged 35 to 49 in good health and CMV-seronegative. Each CDR3 is given with its conserved first and last residue. The D gene is left open where the match is weak. Expanded clones are given a class, and other clones once, few, many or no size at all.

clone_size: .
j_call: TRBJ1-2
d_call: TRBD1
v_call: TRBV14
cdr3_aa: CASRISGGDGYTF
cdr3_nt: TGTGCCAGCCGGATTTCAGGGGGCGATGGCTACACCTTC

clone_size: few
j_call: TRBJ2-3
d_call: .
v_call: TRBV29-1
cdr3_aa: CSVEGTTGSDTQYF
cdr3_nt: TGCAGCGTTGAAGGAACAACAGGGTCAGATACGCAGTATTTT

clone_size: many
j_call: TRBJ1-1
d_call: TRBD1
v_call: TRBV9
cdr3_aa: CASSVEQGAMRAFF
cdr3_nt: TGTGCCAGCAGCGTAGAACAGGGGGCGATGCGAGCTTTCTTT

clone_size: .
j_call: TRBJ2-5
d_call: TRBD2
v_call: TRBV7-2
cdr3_aa: CASSLLGGRQETQYF
cdr3_nt: TGTGCCAGCAGCTTATTGGGCGGGAGACAAGAGACCCAGTACTTC

clone_size: .
j_call: TRBJ1-1
d_call: TRBD1
v_call: TRBV5-1
cdr3_aa: CASSLGKQGARTEAFF
cdr3_nt: TGCGCCAGCAGCTTGGGAAAGCAGGGGGCGCGCACTGAAGCTTTCTTT

clone_size: .
j_call: TRBJ1-4
d_call: .
v_call: TRBV5-5
cdr3_aa: CASSKMLFDITNEKLFF
cdr3_nt: TGTGCCAGCAGCAAAATGCTTTTCGACATAACTAATGAAAAACTGTTTTTT

clone_size: .
j_call: TRBJ1-5
d_call: .
v_call: TRBV7-2
cdr3_aa: CASSLGPGQEPQHF
cdr3_nt: TGTGCCAGCAGCTTAGGGCCAGGGCAGGAGCCCCAGCATTTT

clone_size: .
j_call: TRBJ2-1
d_call: .
v_call: TRBV4-1
cdr3_aa: CASSQEEWTEQFF
cdr3_nt: TGCGCCAGCAGCCAAGAAGAATGGACAGAGCAGTTCTTC

clone_size: .
j_call: TRBJ1-4
d_call: .
v_call: TRBV28
cdr3_aa: CASTKLGGVPFNEKLFF
cdr3_nt: TGTGCCAGCACCAAATTAGGGGGAGTGCCGTTTAATGAAAAACTGTTTTTT

clone_size: .
j_call: TRBJ2-3
d_call: TRBD2
v_call: TRBV2
cdr3_aa: CASSPPSGRAGTDTQYF
cdr3_nt: TGTGCCAGCAGCCCCCCTAGCGGGAGGGCCGGTACAGATACGCAGTATTTT

clone_size: .
j_call: TRBJ1-2
d_call: TRBD1
v_call: TRBV20-1
cdr3_aa: CSAKGARGYTF
cdr3_nt: TGCAGTGCTAAGGGGGCCCGTGGCTACACCTTC

clone_size: .
j_call: TRBJ2-6
d_call: TRBD1
v_call: TRBV10-3
cdr3_aa: CAISESRTGQPSSGANVLTF
cdr3_nt: TGTGCCATCAGTGAGTCCAGGACGGGACAGCCATCCTCTGGGGCCAACGTCCTGACTTTC

clone_size: once
j_call: TRBJ2-1
d_call: .
v_call: TRBV28
cdr3_aa: CASSLDSSYNEQFF
cdr3_nt: TGTGCCAGCAGTTTGGACAGCTCCTACAATGAGCAGTTCTTC

clone_size: .
j_call: TRBJ1-1
d_call: .
v_call: TRBV9
cdr3_aa: CASSVDIYTEAFF
cdr3_nt: TGTGCCAGCAGCGTGGACATTTACACTGAAGCTTTCTTT

clone_size: .
j_call: TRBJ1-5
d_call: TRBD1
v_call: TRBV7-2
cdr3_aa: CASSRQGKDRPQHF
cdr3_nt: TGTGCCAGCAGTCGACAGGGAAAGGATCGGCCCCAGCATTTT

clone_size: .
j_call: TRBJ2-1
d_call: TRBD2
v_call: TRBV4-1
cdr3_aa: CASSRVLAGDYNEQFF
cdr3_nt: TGCGCCAGCAGCCGAGTACTAGCGGGAGACTACAATGAGCAGTTCTTC

clone_size: once
j_call: TRBJ2-1
d_call: .
v_call: TRBV14
cdr3_aa: CASSQGREQFF
cdr3_nt: TGTGCCAGCAGCCAAGGGAGGGAGCAGTTCTTC

clone_size: .
j_call: TRBJ2-3
d_call: .
v_call: TRBV19
cdr3_aa: CASSTGDGTQYF
cdr3_nt: TGTGCCAGTAGTACCGGAGATGGAACGCAGTATTTT

clone_size: once
j_call: TRBJ1-1
d_call: TRBD1
v_call: TRBV7-9
cdr3_aa: CASSQRQGAGETEAFF
cdr3_nt: TGTGCCAGCAGCCAACGACAGGGGGCAGGGGAGACTGAAGCTTTCTTT

clone_size: .
j_call: TRBJ2-3
d_call: .
v_call: TRBV4-3
cdr3_aa: CASSQDPGDRTDTQYF
cdr3_nt: TGCGCCAGCAGCCAAGATCCGGGGGACCGCACAGATACGCAGTATTTT

clone_size: .
j_call: TRBJ1-1
d_call: .
v_call: TRBV28
cdr3_aa: CASSFLRNTEAFF
cdr3_nt: TGTGCCAGCAGTTTCCTTAGGAACACTGAAGCTTTCTTT

clone_size: .
j_call: TRBJ2-2
d_call: TRBD2
v_call: TRBV19
cdr3_aa: CASSSRTSGPEGGELFF
cdr3_nt: TGTGCCAGTAGTTCGAGGACTAGCGGGCCTGAGGGGGGGGAGCTGTTTTTT

clone_size: .
j_call: TRBJ1-2
d_call: .
v_call: TRBV6-5
cdr3_aa: CASSYSQTRTSGYTF
cdr3_nt: TGTGCCAGCAGTTACTCCCAGACCAGGACAAGTGGCTACACCTTC

clone_size: once
j_call: TRBJ1-1
d_call: .
v_call: TRBV19
cdr3_aa: CASSIDGGLAAFF
cdr3_nt: TGTGCCAGTAGTATCGACGGGGGGCTCGCGGCTTTCTTT

clone_size: .
j_call: TRBJ2-2
d_call: TRBD2
v_call: TRBV7-3
cdr3_aa: CASSFLAGDTGELFF
cdr3_nt: TGTGCCAGCAGCTTTCTAGCGGGAGACACCGGGGAGCTGTTTTTT

clone_size: .
j_call: TRBJ2-5
d_call: .
v_call: TRBV5-1
cdr3_aa: CASSQGQWEETQYF
cdr3_nt: TGCGCCAGCAGCCAGGGGCAGTGGGAAGAGACCCAGTACTTC

clone_size: .
j_call: TRBJ2-7
d_call: TRBD2
v_call: TRBV7-8
cdr3_aa: CASRSGLAGTYEQYF
cdr3_nt: TGTGCCAGCAGGTCGGGACTAGCGGGAACCTACGAGCAGTACTTC

clone_size: once
j_call: TRBJ2-2
d_call: TRBD2
v_call: TRBV30
cdr3_aa: CAWSTVVAGAGTGELFF
cdr3_nt: TGTGCCTGGAGTACCGTGGTAGCGGGAGCCGGGACCGGGGAGCTGTTTTTT

clone_size: few
j_call: TRBJ2-2
d_call: .
v_call: TRBV5-1
cdr3_aa: CASHKDGGAGELFF
cdr3_nt: TGCGCCAGCCACAAGGACGGAGGCGCCGGGGAGCTGTTTTTT

clone_size: .
j_call: TRBJ2-1
d_call: .
v_call: TRBV2
cdr3_aa: CASYKEPPHNEQFF
cdr3_nt: TGTGCCAGCTATAAAGAGCCTCCTCACAATGAGCAGTTCTTC

clone_size: few
j_call: TRBJ1-1
d_call: .
v_call: TRBV29-1
cdr3_aa: CSVDYSSNTEAFF
cdr3_nt: TGCAGCGTTGATTACAGCTCGAACACTGAAGCTTTCTTT

clone_size: .
j_call: TRBJ2-1
d_call: .
v_call: TRBV11-3
cdr3_aa: CASSRDNEQFF
cdr3_nt: TGTGCCAGCAGCCGGGACAATGAGCAGTTCTTC

clone_size: .
j_call: TRBJ2-1
d_call: TRBD2
v_call: TRBV6-1
cdr3_aa: CASSGPAGGLRDEQFF
cdr3_nt: TGTGCCAGCAGTGGTCCAGCGGGAGGGCTACGGGATGAGCAGTTCTTC

clone_size: .
j_call: TRBJ1-2
d_call: TRBD1
v_call: TRBV15
cdr3_aa: CATSRDGTGRNYGYTF
cdr3_nt: TGTGCCACCAGCAGAGATGGGACAGGAAGAAACTATGGCTACACCTTC

clone_size: .
j_call: TRBJ1-2
d_call: .
v_call: TRBV28
cdr3_aa: CASRGDRTSYGYTF
cdr3_nt: TGTGCCAGCAGGGGCGACAGGACCTCCTATGGCTACACCTTC

clone_size: .
j_call: TRBJ1-1
d_call: TRBD1
v_call: TRBV4-1
cdr3_aa: CASSLGTVTEAFF
cdr3_nt: TGCGCCAGCAGCCTCGGGACAGTCACTGAAGCTTTCTTT

clone_size: .
j_call: TRBJ2-1
d_call: TRBD2
v_call: TRBV6-1
cdr3_aa: CAAASGTYNEQFF
cdr3_nt: TGTGCCGCCGCTAGCGGGACCTACAATGAGCAGTTCTTC

clone_size: few
j_call: TRBJ1-1
d_call: TRBD1
v_call: TRBV29-1
cdr3_aa: CSGGRDREAFF
cdr3_nt: TGCAGCGGGGGAAGGGACAGAGAAGCTTTCTTT

clone_size: .
j_call: TRBJ1-5
d_call: .
v_call: TRBV15
cdr3_aa: CATSARGVGGPQHF
cdr3_nt: TGTGCCACCAGCGCCCGAGGTGTCGGGGGGCCCCAGCATTTT

clone_size: .
j_call: TRBJ2-7
d_call: .
v_call: TRBV30
cdr3_aa: CAGIPSCLTYEQYF
cdr3_nt: TGTGCTGGGATTCCTAGCTGCTTAACCTACGAGCAGTACTTC

clone_size: .
j_call: TRBJ1-2
d_call: .
v_call: TRBV9
cdr3_aa: CASSPGRGTYGYTF
cdr3_nt: TGTGCCAGCAGCCCCGGGAGGGGGACCTATGGCTACACCTTC

clone_size: .
j_call: TRBJ1-4
d_call: .
v_call: TRBV19
cdr3_aa: CASSIHRADSQGEKLFF
cdr3_nt: TGTGCCAGTAGTATTCACCGTGCGGACAGCCAGGGTGAAAAACTGTTTTTT

clone_size: .
j_call: TRBJ2-7
d_call: .
v_call: TRBV28
cdr3_aa: CASSLRDSEFDEQYF
cdr3_nt: TGTGCCAGCAGTTTACGGGACTCCGAGTTTGACGAGCAGTACTTC

clone_size: .
j_call: TRBJ1-1
d_call: .
v_call: TRBV5-6
cdr3_aa: CASSSYREPWNTEAFF
cdr3_nt: TGTGCCAGCAGCTCCTACAGGGAGCCTTGGAACACTGAAGCTTTCTTT

clone_size: .
j_call: TRBJ1-2
d_call: .
v_call: TRBV6-6
cdr3_aa: CASSYSDTGYTF
cdr3_nt: TGTGCCAGCAGTTACTCGGACACTGGCTACACCTTC

clone_size: .
j_call: TRBJ2-7
d_call: .
v_call: TRBV14
cdr3_aa: CASSQDPGTPLSYEQYF
cdr3_nt: TGTGCCAGCAGCCAAGATCCTGGGACACCTCTCTCCTACGAGCAGTACTTC

clone_size: .
j_call: TRBJ2-7
d_call: .
v_call: TRBV6-6
cdr3_aa: CASSKGSAAEQYF
cdr3_nt: TGTGCCAGCAGTAAGGGGTCAGCAGCCGAGCAGTACTTC

clone_size: .
j_call: TRBJ1-6
d_call: .
v_call: TRBV7-2
cdr3_aa: CASSFNSNSPLHF
cdr3_nt: TGTGCCAGCAGCTTTAACTCTAATTCACCCCTCCACTTT

clone_size: .
j_call: TRBJ2-3
d_call: .
v_call: TRBV27
cdr3_aa: CASSLQGPDTQYF
cdr3_nt: TGTGCCAGCAGTTTACAGGGTCCGGATACGCAGTATTTT

clone_size: .
j_call: TRBJ1-2
d_call: TRBD1
v_call: TRBV15
cdr3_aa: CATSRDRGSGGYTF
cdr3_nt: TGTGCCACCAGCAGGGACAGGGGGTCGGGTGGCTACACCTTC

clone_size: .
j_call: TRBJ2-7
d_call: TRBD1
v_call: TRBV19
cdr3_aa: CASKIGTGDREQYF
cdr3_nt: TGTGCCAGTAAAATTGGGACAGGGGATCGCGAGCAGTACTTC